This entry describes one TCR beta chain. This clone has a single count. What this receptor recognizes is not known. No much larger clone exists at a distance of one base, and base qualities are not known. The donors were healthy, HIV-negative adults with no recently reported acute infections or vaccinations. All donors were Caucasian adults living in Nashville, Tennessee, USA. CD4+ T cells were enriched through magnetic negative selection, after which naive cells were positively selected on CD45RA and the remaining negative fraction served as the memory subset. Blood was collected by leukapheresis, and PBMCs were isolated by Ficoll-Histopaque density gradient centrifugation and then cryopreserved in liquid nitrogen vapor phase. Analytical flow cytometry was used to check the purity and quantity of each magnetically sorted T cell population. Each sorted fraction had its genomic DNA isolated and then quantified by UV absorbance on a Nanodrop 2000c.

Using the deep immunoSEQ assay, multiplex PCR amplified TCR CDR3 regions from genomic DNA. Genomic DNA extracted from each cell subset was distributed evenly over all wells of several immunoSEQ 96-well plates, and each plate served as one replicate. For sorted subsets, about 0.2 ug genomic DNA, equal to 25,000 to 35,000 T cell genomes, was loaded into each replicate PCR. Purified libraries were measured with a Qubit 3.0 fluorometer, size-checked on a Bioanalyzer 2100, and measured again with the KAPA Library Quantification kit. Every immunoSEQ 96-well plate was sequenced on a dedicated single-read 150-cycle Illumina NextSeq 550 flow cell. The paper's data handling went like this. Because only junctional sequences without quality scores were contained in the immunoSEQ output, filtering matching that applied to full-length reads could not be performed. Sequences were annotated with PyIR, a Python wrapper for IgBLAST v1.9, and V/J genes and CDR3 were assigned using IMGT germline references. Reads with weak V/J assignments (E-value above 1e-6), missing CDR3, stop codons, out-of-frame junctions, or ambiguous translated residues were removed. A V3J clonotype was defined by an identical inferred V gene, J gene, and CDR3 amino acid sequence. Percentage overlap between repertoires was calculated by dividing the number of shared unique clonotypes by the size of the smaller repertoire. Repertoire richness was assessed with RTK rarefaction, the Chao1 estimator, and Recon v2.1 estimates of unobserved clonotypes. Generation probabilities were computed with OLGA for all TCRbeta clonotypes obtained by the gDNA method from a few donors. TCRdb stores this immuneACCESS table with in-frame sequences only. Part of the clones is absent; in the studies checked, under half of the shortfall reflects unresolved V genes, and no reason is known for the rest. Clone size and V and J calls were adopted from that table, with D and trimming inferred from the DNA. For this sample there are a few million clones; more than 80% appear just once. The ten largest make up around 0.4% of the sample.

The entry originates in a study of shared clonotypes between healthy human individuals (dated by TCRdb to about 2020). Context from the whole study: The cohort comprised a couple of women and a few men aged 18 to 49 years. Blood TCR repertoires of roughly 5 healthy adults were deeply sequenced to estimate repertoire size and the extent of clonotype sharing between individuals. Leukapheresis yielded between about 0.94 and 9 billion PBMCs per donor. Different laboratories and diverse techniques were used to prepare libraries and sequence TCR repertoires, to increase sequencing depth and limit assay-specific biases. Per donor, three plates each were used for CD4 naive and CD4 memory, two for CD8 naive, and one for CD8 memory. The full study reports these points: About 4.5% of naive CD4, around 3.5% of naive CD8, approximately 2% of memory CD4, and 0.35% to 0.5% of memory CD8 clonotypes were shared across a few donors. Higher generation probabilities were observed for clonotypes shared by all four sorted-subset donors than for non-shared clonotypes. Based on pairwise subsampling, the degree of clonotype sharing among donors was expected to be affected by sequencing depth. Even with the large sequencing depth, rarefaction of the sorted-subset datasets indicated that sequencing was incomplete. Naive subsets generally had larger estimated clonotype richness than memory subsets. Only blood was sampled, and tissue TCR repertoires likely differ from those in blood. Because the study included only a small number of donors, the genetic and exposure-history diversity represented was limited.

Trimming accounts for 4 bases at V and 6 bases at J, while the number of junction bases matched to no gene is 20. Based on the germline V gene, the CDR1 and CDR2 sequences are SGDLS and YYNGEE. The CDR3 sequence holds 18 residues, the cysteine and phenylalanine included. Just the 54-base CDR3 DNA is kept, in frame starting at base 1. Sequences were obtained from naive CD4+ T cells from PBMCs. The cell subset or site label for this specimen denotes: CD45RA+ positively selected. The clonotype comes from a man aged 18 to 29 in good health. Some clones in this sample may be carry-over from other donors' samples. The chain was built from TRBV9 and TRBJ1-2, with 8 bases matching TRBD1. The encoded CDR3 is CASSPRGDRNPTEDGYTF. The DNA is as follows: TGTGCCAGCAGCCCGAGGGGGGACAGGAATCCCACTGAAGATGGCTACACCTTC.